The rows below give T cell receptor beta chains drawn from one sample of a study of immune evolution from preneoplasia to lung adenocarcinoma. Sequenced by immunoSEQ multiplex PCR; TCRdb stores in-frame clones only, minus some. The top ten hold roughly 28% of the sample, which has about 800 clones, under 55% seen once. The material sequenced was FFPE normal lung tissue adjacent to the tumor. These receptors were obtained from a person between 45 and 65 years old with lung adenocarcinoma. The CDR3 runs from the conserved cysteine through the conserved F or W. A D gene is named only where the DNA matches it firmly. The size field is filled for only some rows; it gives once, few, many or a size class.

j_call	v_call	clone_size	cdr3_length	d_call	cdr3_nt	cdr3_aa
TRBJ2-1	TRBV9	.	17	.	TGTGCCAGCAGCGTATACGACAGTGGGTATGGCTACAATGAGCAGTTCTTC	CASSVYDSGYGYNEQFF
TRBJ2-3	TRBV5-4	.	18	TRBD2	TGTGCCAGCAGCTTAGGGACTAGCGGGGGGACTAGCACAGATACGCAGTATTTT	CASSLGTSGGTSTDTQYF
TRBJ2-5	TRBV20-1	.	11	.	TGCAGTGCTCGGACAGTCGGGGCCCAGTACTTC	CSARTVGAQYF
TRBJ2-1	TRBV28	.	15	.	TGTGCCAGCAGTTTACGACAGCTCTTAAACAATGAGCAGTTCTTC	CASSLRQLLNNEQFF
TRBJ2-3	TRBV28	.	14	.	TGTGCCAGCAGTTGGGGGACTGCTCCGGATACGCAGTATTTT	CASSWGTAPDTQYF
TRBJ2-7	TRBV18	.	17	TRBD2	TGTGCCAGCTCAGGGGGACTAGCGGAGGTATCGCTCTACGAGCAGTACTTC	CASSGGLAEVSLYEQYF
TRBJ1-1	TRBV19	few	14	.	TGTGCCAGTAGTATAGGGTTCGCGAACACTGAAGCTTTCTTT	CASSIGFANTEAFF
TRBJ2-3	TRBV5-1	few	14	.	TGCGCCAGCAGCCGACAGTCCGGGACAGATACGCAGTATTTT	CASSRQSGTDTQYF
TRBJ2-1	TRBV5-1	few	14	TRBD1	TGCGCCAGCAGCTCGGACCCAGGGACAGCCGGGCAGTTCTTC	CASSSDPGTAGQFF
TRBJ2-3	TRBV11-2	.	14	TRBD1	TGTGCCAGCAGCTTGGGACAGGGGTCAGATACGCAGTATTTT	CASSLGQGSDTQYF
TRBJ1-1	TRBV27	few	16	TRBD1	TGTGCCAGCAGTTTAGGAGGACTTTCAGGGGGCACTGAAGCTTTCTTT	CASSLGGLSGGTEAFF
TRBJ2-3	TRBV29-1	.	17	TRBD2	TGCAGCGTTGAATGGGGCCAGACTAGCGGGGGCTCAGATACGCAGTATTTT	CSVEWGQTSGGSDTQYF
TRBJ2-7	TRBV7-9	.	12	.	TGTGCCAGCAGCTTAGTTTCGGACGAGCAGTACTTC	CASSLVSDEQYF
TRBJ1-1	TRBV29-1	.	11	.	TGCAGCGTTGACGTGAACACTGAAGCTTTCTTT	CSVDVNTEAFF
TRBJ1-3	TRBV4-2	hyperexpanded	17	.	TGTGCCAGCAGCCAAGACGCCGACAGTAGCTCTGGAAACACCATATATTTT	CASSQDADSSSGNTIYF
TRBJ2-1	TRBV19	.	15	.	TGTGCCAGTAGTTTGGGGTCGACCTCCTACAATGAGCAGTTCTTC	CASSLGSTSYNEQFF
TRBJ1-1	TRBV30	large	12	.	TGTGCCTGGACCCTAGGGGGGACTGAAGCTTTCTTT	CAWTLGGTEAFF
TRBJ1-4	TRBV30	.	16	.	TGTGCCTGGAGTGTACACCTCGAGGGCCTTAATGAAAAACTGTTTTTT	CAWSVHLEGLNEKLFF
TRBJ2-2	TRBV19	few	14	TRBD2	TGTGCCAGTAGGGGAGGGAGTGGCACCGGGGAGCTGTTTTTT	CASRGGSGTGELFF
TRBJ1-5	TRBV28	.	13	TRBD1	TGTGCCAGCAGCGAGACAGGGAATCAGCCCCAGCATTTT	CASSETGNQPQHF
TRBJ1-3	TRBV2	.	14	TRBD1	TGTGCCAGCAGGGGACAGGGGCCTGGAAACACCATATATTTT	CASRGQGPGNTIYF
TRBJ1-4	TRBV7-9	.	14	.	TGTGCCAGCAGCTTCGAAGCAACTAATGAAAAACTGTTTTTT	CASSFEATNEKLFF
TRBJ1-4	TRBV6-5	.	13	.	TGTGCCAGCAGTTTCAAAGCGGGGGGCGAACTGTTTTTT	CASSFKAGGELFF
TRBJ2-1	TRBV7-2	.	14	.	TGTGCCAGCAGCCTCTTGGGACCCGGCCATGAGCAGTTCTTC	CASSLLGPGHEQFF
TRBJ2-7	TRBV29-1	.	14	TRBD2	TGCAGCGCCTTGCTTGCTAGCGGGGGATACGAGCAGTACTTC	CSALLASGGYEQYF
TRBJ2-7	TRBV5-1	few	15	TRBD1	TGCGCCAGCAGCCGTGGGACAGGAATCTCTTACGAGCAGTACTTC	CASSRGTGISYEQYF
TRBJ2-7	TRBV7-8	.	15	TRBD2	TGTGCCAGCAGCTCCGGGACTAGCGGGAGGAGGGGGCAGTACTTC	CASSSGTSGRRGQYF
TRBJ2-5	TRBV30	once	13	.	TGTGCCCTCGAGGCCTCGTCGGGAGAGACCCAGTACTTC	CALEASSGETQYF
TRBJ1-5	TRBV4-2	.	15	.	TGTGCCAGCAGCCAAGCAGTGGGGAAGGGGCAGCCCCAGCATTTT	CASSQAVGKGQPQHF
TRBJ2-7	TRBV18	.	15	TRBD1	TGTGCCAGCTCACCAGTGGTACAGGGGGTGAACGAGCAGTACTTC	CASSPVVQGVNEQYF
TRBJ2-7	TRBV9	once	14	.	TGTGCCAGCAGCGTAGAAGCCTTCCCCTACGAGCAGTACTTC	CASSVEAFPYEQYF
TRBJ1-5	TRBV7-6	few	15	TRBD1	TGTGCCAGCAGCCCCGGGACAGGGGGCGGTCAGCCCCAGCATTTT	CASSPGTGGGQPQHF
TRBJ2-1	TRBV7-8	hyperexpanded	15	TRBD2	TGTGCCAGCAGCCTAGAGGGGACTAGCTTTGGTGAGCAGTTCTTC	CASSLEGTSFGEQFF
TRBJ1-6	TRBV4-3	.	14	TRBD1	TGCGCCAGCAGCCAAACAGGGGACAGGTCACCCCTCCACTTT	CASSQTGDRSPLHF
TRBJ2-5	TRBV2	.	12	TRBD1	TGTGCCAGCCTAGGACAGGGCGAGACCCAGTACTTC	CASLGQGETQYF
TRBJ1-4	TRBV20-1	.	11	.	TGCAGTGTAATGACAGCAGAAAAACTGTTTTTT	CSVMTAEKLFF
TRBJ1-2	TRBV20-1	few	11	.	TGCAGTGCTAGGGTAGGAAATGGCTACACCTTC	CSARVGNGYTF
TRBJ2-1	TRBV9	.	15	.	TGTGCCAGCAGCGTAGGCGGGGGCCGCGGCAATGAGCAGTTCTTC	CASSVGGGRGNEQFF
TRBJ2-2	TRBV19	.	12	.	TGTGCCACCCGGGACTTCCCCGGGGAGCTGTTTTTT	CATRDFPGELFF
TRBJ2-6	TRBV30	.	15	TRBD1	TGTGCCTGGGGGACAGGGGGCTCTGGGGCCAACGTCCTGACTTTC	CAWGTGGSGANVLTF
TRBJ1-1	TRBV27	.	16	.	TGTGCCAGCAGCCCGACGCCAGACACATCGGCGCCTGAAGCTTTCTTT	CASSPTPDTSAPEAFF
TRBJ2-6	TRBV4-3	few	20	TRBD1	TGCGCCAGCAGCCAAGATCGGGTAGGGACAGGGGCCCCTGGGGCCAACGTCCTGACTTTC	CASSQDRVGTGAPGANVLTF
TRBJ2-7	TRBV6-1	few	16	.	TGTGCCAGCAGTGAAGGTTTCAGGGTGCCTACCTACGAGCAGTACTTC	CASSEGFRVPTYEQYF
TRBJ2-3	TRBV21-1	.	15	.	TGTGCCAGCAGCAAGCCCGGGGGGGTCACAGATACGCAGTATTTT	CASSKPGGVTDTQYF
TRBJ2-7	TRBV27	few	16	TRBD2	TGTGCCAGCAGTCCACTCCTAGCGGGAGGGCCCCACGAGCAGTACTTC	CASSPLLAGGPHEQYF
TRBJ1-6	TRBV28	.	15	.	TGTGCCAGCAGTTTACCCCATAGCGTGTCTTCACCCCTCCACTTT	CASSLPHSVSSPLHF
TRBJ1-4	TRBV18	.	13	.	TGTGCCAGCTCACCCCAGCCGGGGGAAAAACTGTTTTTT	CASSPQPGEKLFF
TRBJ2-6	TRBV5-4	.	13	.	TGTGCCAGCAGCCGGGACCTGTATGACGTCCTGACTTTC	CASSRDLYDVLTF
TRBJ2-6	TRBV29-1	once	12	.	TGCAGCGTTGACTCTGGGGCCAACGTCCTGACTTTC	CSVDSGANVLTF
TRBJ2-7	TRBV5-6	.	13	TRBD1	TGTGCCAGCAGCAGGGACAGGGGTGACGAGCAGTACTTC	CASSRDRGDEQYF
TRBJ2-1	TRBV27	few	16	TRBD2	TGTGCCAGCAGCCGCGGACTAGCGGGAGGACGGGGGGAGCAGTTCTTC	CASSRGLAGGRGEQFF